The T cell receptor beta chain under discussion was sequenced for a study of human T cells and chemical hapten exposure. Library preparation tagged each individual cDNA molecule with a unique molecular identifier. Under the authors' procedure: Across samples, TCR counts had a median of about 92,000 and ranged from roughly 20,000 to 690,600. TCRdb redid the calling of the RACE reads with MiXCR, one entry per CDR3 protein. TCRdb, not the authors, supplied the V and J calls. The data hold tens of thousands of distinct CDR3 sequences, with 3.5% to 4.5% observed a single time. This clonotype has at least ten counts. The antigen remains undetermined. The CDR3 has 15 amino acids. Trimming shortened V by 6 bases and J by 0 bases, and 11 bases separated the two germline ends. Findings and caveats of the study: Counts of TCRs above 1 in 1000 frequency stayed unchanged with DPC sensitization.

The time point here: healthy volunteer bleed at 2 weeks. Sequencing started from total RNA isolated from unfractionated whole blood. The receptor comes from a female donor in good health. Some clones in this sample may be carry-over from other donors' samples. The chain joins TRBV12-3 or TRBV12-4 to TRBJ1-4; D remains unclear. Material for sequencing was whole blood. The CDR3 bases are TGTGCCAGCAGGGTAGTCGGTGCAACTAATGAAAAACTGTTTTTT. The encoded protein is CASRVVGATNEKLFF.